This TCR beta chain comes out of a study of cytomegalovirus exposure and HLA in healthy donors. A multiplex PCR was run with 60 Vbeta primers and 13 Jbeta primers. Sequencing was performed with immunoSEQ multiplex PCR; in TCRdb, only in-frame clones are kept and a portion is missing. The table records 120,000 to 150,000 clones, 75% to 90% of them present only once. This clone was observed a few times. The target antigen is unknown. The CDR3 contains 12 residues. Trimming took off 7 bases at V and 3 bases at J, with 9 bases between the two ends. The V gene's germline CDR1 is LNHDA and CDR2 SQIVND (reference sequence). General study results and limits: V- and J-gene trimming of TCR beta was linked (in a later analysis) to a missense DCLRE1C variant. Analysis performed later showed TCR beta chains linked to HLA being more clonally expanded than equally common others.

The sequence came from a woman in her 30s in good health and CMV-seronegative. Input material: PBMCs. The chain has TRBV19 and TRBJ1-1; a weak D match, TRBD1 (6 bases). The CDR3 DNA follows: TGTGCCAGTATACAGGGCCACACTGAAGCTTTCTTT. This encodes CASIQGHTEAFF.